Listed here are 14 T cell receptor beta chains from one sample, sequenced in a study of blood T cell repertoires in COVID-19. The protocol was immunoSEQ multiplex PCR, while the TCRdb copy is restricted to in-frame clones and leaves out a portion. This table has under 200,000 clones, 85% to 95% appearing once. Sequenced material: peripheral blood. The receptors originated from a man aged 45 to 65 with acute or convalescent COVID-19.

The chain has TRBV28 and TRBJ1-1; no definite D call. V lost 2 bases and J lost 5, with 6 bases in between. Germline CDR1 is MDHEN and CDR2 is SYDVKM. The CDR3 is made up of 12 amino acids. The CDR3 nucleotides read TGTGCCAGCAGTTTACCGGGGACTGAAGCTTTCTTT. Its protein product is CASSLPGTEAFF.

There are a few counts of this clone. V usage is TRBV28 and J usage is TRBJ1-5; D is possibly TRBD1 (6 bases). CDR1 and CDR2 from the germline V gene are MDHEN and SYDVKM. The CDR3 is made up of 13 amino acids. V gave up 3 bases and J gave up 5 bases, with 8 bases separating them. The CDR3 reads CASSFPGDQPQHF. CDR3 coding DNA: TGTGCCAGCAGTTTCCCAGGGGATCAGCCCCAGCATTTT.

The CDR3 sequence is CASTGGTDQETQYF. CDR3 in DNA: TGTGCCAGCACCGGCGGGACAGACCAAGAGACCCAGTACTTC. The V call is TRBV5-4, the J call TRBJ2-5; D possibly corresponds to TRBD1 (7 bases). V was clipped by 6 bases and J by 0 bases, with 12 bases between them. This CDR3 region has 14 residues. The germline V gene encodes CDR1 SGHNT and CDR2 YYREEE (reference sequence). Combining the CDR3 with reference TRBV5-4 and TRBJ2-5 gives the whole variable domain ETGVTQSPTHLIKTRGQQVTLRCSSQSGHNTVSWYQQALGQGPQFIFQYYREEENGRGNFPPRFSGLQFPNYSSELNVNALELDDSALYLCASTGGTDQETQYFGPGTRLLVL.

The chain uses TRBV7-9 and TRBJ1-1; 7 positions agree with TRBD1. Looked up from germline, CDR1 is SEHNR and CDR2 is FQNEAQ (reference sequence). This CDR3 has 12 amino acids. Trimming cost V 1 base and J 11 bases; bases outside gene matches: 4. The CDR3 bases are TGTGCCAGCAGCTTAGTGAGCAGGGGGGCTTTCTTT. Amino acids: CASSLVSRGAFF.

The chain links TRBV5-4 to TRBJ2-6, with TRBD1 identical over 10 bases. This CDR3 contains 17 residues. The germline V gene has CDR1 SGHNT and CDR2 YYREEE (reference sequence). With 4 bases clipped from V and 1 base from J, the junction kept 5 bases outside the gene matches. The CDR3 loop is CASSRGQGPSGANVLTF. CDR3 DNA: TGTGCCAGCAGCCGGGGACAGGGGCCTTCTGGGGCCAACGTCCTGACTTTC.

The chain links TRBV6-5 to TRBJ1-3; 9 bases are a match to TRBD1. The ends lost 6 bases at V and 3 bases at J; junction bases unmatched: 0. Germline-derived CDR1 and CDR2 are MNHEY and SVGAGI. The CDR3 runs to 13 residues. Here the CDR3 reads CASRGQGGNTIYF. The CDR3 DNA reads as TGTGCCAGCAGGGGACAGGGTGGAAACACCATATATTTT.

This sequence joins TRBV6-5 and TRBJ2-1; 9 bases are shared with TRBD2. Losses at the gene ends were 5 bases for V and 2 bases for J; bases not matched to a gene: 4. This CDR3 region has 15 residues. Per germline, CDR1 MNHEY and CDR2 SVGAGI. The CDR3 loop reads CASSRVAGAYNEQFF. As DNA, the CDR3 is TGTGCCAGCAGTCGCGTAGCGGGAGCCTACAATGAGCAGTTCTTC.

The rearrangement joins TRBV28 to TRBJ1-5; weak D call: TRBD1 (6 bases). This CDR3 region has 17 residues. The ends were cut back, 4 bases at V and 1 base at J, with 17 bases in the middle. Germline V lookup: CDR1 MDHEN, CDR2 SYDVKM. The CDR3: CASSSSGGYWSNQPQHF. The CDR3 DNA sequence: TGTGCCAGCAGTTCCAGCGGGGGCTATTGGAGCAATCAGCCCCAGCATTTT.

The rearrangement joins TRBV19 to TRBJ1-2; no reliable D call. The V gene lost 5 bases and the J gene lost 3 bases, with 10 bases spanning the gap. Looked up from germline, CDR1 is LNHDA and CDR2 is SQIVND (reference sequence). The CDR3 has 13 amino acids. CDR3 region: CASSRELDYGYTF. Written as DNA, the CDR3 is TGTGCCAGTAGTCGGGAGTTAGACTATGGCTACACCTTC.

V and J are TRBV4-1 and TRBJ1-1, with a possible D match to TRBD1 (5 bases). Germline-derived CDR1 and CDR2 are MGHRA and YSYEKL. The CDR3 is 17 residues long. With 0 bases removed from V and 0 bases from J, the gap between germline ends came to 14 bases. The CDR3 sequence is CASSQEPHTTVNTEAFF. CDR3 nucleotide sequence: TGCGCCAGCAGCCAAGAACCCCATACGACAGTGAACACTGAAGCTTTCTTT.

Written as DNA, the CDR3 is TGTGCCAGCAGCTTGGGACTAGCGGGGGGTGTGCGGACAGATACGCAGTATTTT. Its translation: CASSLGLAGGVRTDTQYF. The rearrangement uses TRBV11-3 and TRBJ2-3; 15 bases fit TRBD2. CDR1 is SGHNT, CDR2 YENEEA, per germline. CDR3 length: 18 residues. V lost 3 bases to trimming and J lost 3 bases; unmatched junction nucleotides: 7.

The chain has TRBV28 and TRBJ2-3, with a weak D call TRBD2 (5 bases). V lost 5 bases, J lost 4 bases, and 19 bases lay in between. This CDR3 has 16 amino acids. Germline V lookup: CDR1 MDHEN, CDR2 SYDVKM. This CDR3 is CASSTSAVIISDTQYF. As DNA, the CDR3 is TGTGCCAGCAGTACCTCAGCGGTTATAATATCAGATACGCAGTATTTT.

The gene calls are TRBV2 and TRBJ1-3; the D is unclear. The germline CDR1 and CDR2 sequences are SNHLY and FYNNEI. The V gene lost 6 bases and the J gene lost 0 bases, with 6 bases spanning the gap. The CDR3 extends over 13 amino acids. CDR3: CASRDFSGNTIYF. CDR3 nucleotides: TGTGCCAGCAGGGACTTCTCTGGAAACACCATATATTTT.

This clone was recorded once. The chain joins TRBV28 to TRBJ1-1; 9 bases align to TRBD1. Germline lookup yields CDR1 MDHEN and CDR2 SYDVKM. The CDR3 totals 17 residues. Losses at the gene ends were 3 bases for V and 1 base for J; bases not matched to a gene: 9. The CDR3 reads CASSFLGQGTTNTEAFF. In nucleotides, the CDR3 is TGTGCCAGCAGTTTTTTGGGACAGGGTACCACGAACACTGAAGCTTTCTTT.